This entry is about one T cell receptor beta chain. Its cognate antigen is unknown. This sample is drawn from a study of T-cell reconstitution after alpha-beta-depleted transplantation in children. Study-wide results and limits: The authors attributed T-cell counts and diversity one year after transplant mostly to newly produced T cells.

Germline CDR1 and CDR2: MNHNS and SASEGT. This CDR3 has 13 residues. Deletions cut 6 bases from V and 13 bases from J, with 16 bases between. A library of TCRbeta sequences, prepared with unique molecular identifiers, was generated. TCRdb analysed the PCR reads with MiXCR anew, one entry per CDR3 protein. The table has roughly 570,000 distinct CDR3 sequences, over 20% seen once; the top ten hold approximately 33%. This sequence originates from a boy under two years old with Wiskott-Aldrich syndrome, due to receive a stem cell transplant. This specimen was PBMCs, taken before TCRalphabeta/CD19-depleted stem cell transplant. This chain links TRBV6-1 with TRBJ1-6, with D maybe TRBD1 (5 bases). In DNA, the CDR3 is TGTGCCAGCAGAGCCCAGGGAGGCTCTCCCCTCCACTTT. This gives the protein CASRAQGGSPLHF.